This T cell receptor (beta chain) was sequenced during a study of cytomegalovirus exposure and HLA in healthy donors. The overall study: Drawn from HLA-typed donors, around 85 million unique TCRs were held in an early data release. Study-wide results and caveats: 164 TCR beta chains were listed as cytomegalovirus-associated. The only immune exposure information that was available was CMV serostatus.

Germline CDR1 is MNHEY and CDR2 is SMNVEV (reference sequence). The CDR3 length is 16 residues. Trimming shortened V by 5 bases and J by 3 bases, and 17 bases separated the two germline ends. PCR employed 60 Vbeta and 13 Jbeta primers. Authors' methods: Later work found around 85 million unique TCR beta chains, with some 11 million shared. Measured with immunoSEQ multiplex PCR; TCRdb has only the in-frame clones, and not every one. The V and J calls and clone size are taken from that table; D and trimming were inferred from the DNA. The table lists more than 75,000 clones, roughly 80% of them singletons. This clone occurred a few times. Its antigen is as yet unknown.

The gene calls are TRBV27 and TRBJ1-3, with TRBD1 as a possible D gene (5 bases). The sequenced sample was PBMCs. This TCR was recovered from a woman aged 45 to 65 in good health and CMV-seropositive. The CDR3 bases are TGTGCCAGCAGTCCCTGGGGTAAGGGGATTGGAAACACCATATATTTT. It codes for CASSPWGKGIGNTIYF.